Listed below are T cell receptor beta chains from one sample, sequenced in a study of cytomegalovirus exposure and HLA in healthy donors. Measured with immunoSEQ multiplex PCR; TCRdb has only the in-frame clones, and not every one. Of some 170,000 clones in the sample, about 9% were seen once. Sequenced sample: PBMCs. The receptor source for this set is a woman aged 30 to 39 in good health and CMV-seropositive. Both conserved end residues are part of each CDR3. A D gene is named only where the DNA matches it firmly. Size tells how often a clone was seen (once, few, many) or the class of an expanded clone, and some rows leave it out.

few | - | TRBJ2-1 | TRBV5-1 | CASSDPTTGSYNEQFF | TGCGCCAGCAGCGACCCTACTACCGGCTCCTACAATGAGCAGTTCTTC
many | - | TRBJ2-5 | TRBV7-6 | CASSLAQGEETQYF | TGTGCCAGCAGCTTAGCGCAGGGTGAAGAGACCCAGTACTTC
few | TRBD1 | TRBJ2-1 | TRBV19 | CASSTRTGDNEQFF | TGTGCCAGTAGTACGAGGACAGGGGACAATGAGCAGTTCTTC
few | TRBD2 | TRBJ2-3 | TRBV9 | CASSVDPPGRSGPDTQYF | TGTGCCAGCAGCGTAGACCCCCCCGGGAGGAGTGGTCCAGATACGCAGTATTTT
- | - | TRBJ2-1 | TRBV14 | CASSHSRGNEQFF | TGTGCCAGCAGCCATTCCCGGGGAAATGAGCAGTTCTTC
- | - | TRBJ1-2 | TRBV7-2 | CASSDGVGNYGYTF | TGTGCCAGCAGCGACGGGGTTGGGAACTATGGCTACACCTTC
- | - | TRBJ2-3 | TRBV11-3 | CASSPRGSVYTDTQYF | TGTGCCAGCAGCCCGCGGGGTAGCGTCTACACAGATACGCAGTATTTT
few | TRBD1 | TRBJ2-2 | TRBV5-4 | CASSYTGANTGELFF | TGTGCCAGCAGCTACACAGGGGCGAACACCGGGGAGCTGTTTTTT
- | - | TRBJ1-3 | TRBV7-6 | CASSHDTGSGNTIYF | TGTGCCAGCAGTCATGATACAGGCTCAGGAAACACCATATATTTT
- | TRBD1 | TRBJ1-2 | TRBV6-5 | CASSTGQGGLYGYTF | TGTGCCAGCAGCACGGGACAGGGAGGCCTGTATGGCTACACCTTC
- | - | TRBJ2-1 | TRBV5-1 | CASSFRGGAYNEQFF | TGCGCCAGCAGCTTTAGAGGGGGAGCCTACAATGAGCAGTTCTTC
- | - | TRBJ1-5 | TRBV7-9 | CASSLEGDQPQHF | TGTGCCAGCAGCTTAGAGGGGGATCAGCCCCAGCATTTT
few | - | TRBJ2-7 | TRBV25-1 | CASSEYRVGYEQYF | TGTGCCAGCAGTGAATACAGGGTAGGATACGAGCAGTACTTC
- | TRBD2 | TRBJ2-3 | TRBV7-2 | CASSFIAGARDTQYF | TGTGCCAGCAGCTTCATAGCGGGAGCGAGAGATACGCAGTATTTT
- | - | TRBJ2-7 | TRBV7-9 | CASSFGTGPGEQYF | TGTGCCAGCAGCTTCGGAACAGGGCCAGGCGAGCAGTACTTC
- | TRBD2 | TRBJ2-2 | TRBV9 | CASSTRVVAGLAGELFF | TGTGCCAGCAGCACCCGGGTCGTAGCGGGCTTGGCCGGGGAGCTGTTTTTT
few | TRBD1 | TRBJ2-2 | TRBV7-8 | CASSPLQGASTGELLF | TGTGCCAGCAGCCCTCTACAGGGGGCAAGTACCGGGGAGCTGCTTTTT
- | TRBD1 | TRBJ2-2 | TRBV10-3 | CAISGRAGGLTGELFF | TGTGCCATCAGTGGGAGGGCAGGGGGCCTCACCGGGGAGCTGTTTTTT
- | - | TRBJ1-6 | TRBV5-6 | CASSSDRGANSPLHF | TGTGCCAGCAGCTCCGACCGGGGGGCCAATTCACCCCTCCACTTT
- | TRBD2 | TRBJ2-2 | TRBV5-4 | CASRSWTSALGELFF | TGTGCCAGCAGGTCCTGGACTAGCGCTTTGGGGGAGCTGTTTTTT
- | TRBD1 | TRBJ2-1 | TRBV27 | CASSFGRQGYYNEQFF | TGTGCCAGCAGTTTTGGACGACAGGGGTACTACAATGAGCAGTTCTTC
- | - | TRBJ2-1 | TRBV11-2 | CASSLVRVGEQFF | TGTGCCAGCAGCTTGGTCAGGGTTGGCGAGCAGTTCTTC
- | TRBD1 | TRBJ1-1 | TRBV18 | CASSPRTGMNTEAFF | TGTGCCAGCTCACCACGGACAGGGATGAACACTGAAGCTTTCTTT
few | - | TRBJ1-2 | TRBV30 | CAWSIALSGYGYTF | TGTGCCTGGAGTATTGCCCTATCCGGCTATGGCTACACCTTC
few | - | TRBJ1-5 | TRBV19 | CASSIDLSGENQPQHF | TGTGCCAGTAGTATAGATCTATCCGGGGAAAATCAGCCCCAGCATTTT
- | - | TRBJ2-6 | TRBV7-8 | CASSASRVGANVLTF | TGTGCCAGCAGCGCGAGTCGGGTTGGGGCCAACGTCCTGACTTTC
- | TRBD1 | TRBJ2-1 | TRBV7-2 | CASRYPGGEQFF | TGTGCAAGCAGATACCCAGGGGGAGAGCAGTTCTTC
- | TRBD1 | TRBJ2-1 | TRBV5-1 | CASSPWTGVNNEQFF | TGCGCCAGCAGCCCCTGGACAGGTGTGAACAATGAGCAGTTCTTC
- | - | TRBJ2-1 | TRBV6-4 | CASSGAVNGGNEQFF | TGTGCCAGCAGTGGAGCGGTTAACGGAGGCAATGAGCAGTTCTTC
few | TRBD2 | TRBJ2-4 | TRBV29-1 | CSGVAGGPDIQYF | TGCAGCGGTGTAGCGGGAGGGCCGGACATTCAGTACTTC
- | - | TRBJ1-3 | TRBV27 | CASSPTGPDTIYF | TGTGCCAGCAGTCCGACAGGCCCGGACACCATATATTTT
few | TRBD1 | TRBJ1-5 | TRBV2 | CASSAFQGANQPQHF | TGTGCCAGCAGTGCATTCCAGGGGGCGAACCAGCCCCAGCATTTT
- | TRBD2 | TRBJ2-2 | TRBV10-1 | CASSLAGRGTGELFF | TGCGCCAGCAGTCTAGCGGGGAGGGGCACCGGGGAGCTGTTTTTT
- | - | TRBJ2-1 | TRBV6-6 | CASSPNTGPDEQFF | TGTGCCAGCAGCCCCAATACAGGGCCGGATGAGCAGTTCTTC
few | - | TRBJ2-1 | TRBV5-1 | CASSSQGFSYNEQFF | TGCGCCAGCAGCTCGCAGGGGTTTTCCTACAATGAGCAGTTCTTC
few | - | TRBJ2-3 | TRBV6-6 | CASRTRGGTDTQYF | TGTGCCAGCCGAACCAGGGGTGGCACAGATACGCAGTATTTT
few | TRBD2 | TRBJ2-7 | TRBV7-6 | CASSLVGTSVAYEQYF | TGTGCCAGCAGCTTAGTTGGGACTAGCGTTGCCTACGAGCAGTACTTC
few | - | TRBJ1-2 | TRBV5-1 | CASSSDWPSSKGYTF | TGCGCCAGCAGCTCAGACTGGCCCTCCAGCAAGGGCTACACCTTC
- | - | TRBJ2-4 | TRBV18 | CASSPGWVAKNIQYF | TGTGCCAGCTCACCCGGGTGGGTAGCCAAAAACATTCAGTACTTC
few | - | TRBJ1-1 | TRBV18 | CASSPSPGGAFF | TGTGCCAGCTCACCATCGCCGGGGGGAGCTTTCTTT
- | TRBD1 | TRBJ2-7 | TRBV6-5 | CASSGRDSSYEQYF | TGTGCCAGCAGTGGCCGGGACAGCTCCTACGAGCAGTACTTC
- | - | TRBJ2-7 | TRBV7-9 | CASSAPRQGSYEQYF | TGTGCCAGCAGCGCGCCTCGTCAGGGATCCTACGAGCAGTACTTC
few | - | TRBJ2-5 | TRBV6-5 | CASTAQGRRQETQYF | TGTGCCAGCACCGCTCAGGGGCGGCGACAAGAGACCCAGTACTTC
few | TRBD1 | TRBJ1-2 | TRBV5-1 | CASSLEGTGSSYTF | TGCGCCAGCAGCTTGGAGGGGACAGGGTCCAGCTACACCTTC
- | - | TRBJ2-7 | TRBV15 | CATSRGRDEQYF | TGTGCCACCAGCAGAGGCAGGGACGAGCAGTACTTC
few | - | TRBJ2-2 | TRBV6-1 | CASSEAGGYYTGELFF | TGTGCCAGCAGTGAAGCGGGCGGGTACTACACCGGGGAGCTGTTTTTT
- | TRBD2 | TRBJ2-1 | TRBV5-4 | CASSLSAGARDNEQFF | TGTGCCAGCAGCTTGTCGGCGGGAGCGCGGGACAATGAGCAGTTCTTC
few | TRBD1 | TRBJ1-1 | TRBV15 | CATSKETGYEAFF | TGTGCCACCAGCAAAGAGACAGGGTATGAAGCTTTCTTT
- | - | TRBJ2-1 | TRBV7-9 | CASSLVGGVGNEQFF | TGTGCCAGCAGCTTAGTGGGGGGAGTGGGTAATGAGCAGTTCTTC
few | - | TRBJ2-7 | TRBV7-9 | CASSPRDGAYEQYF | TGTGCCAGCAGCCCGCGGGACGGAGCCTACGAGCAGTACTTC
few | TRBD2 | TRBJ2-5 | TRBV5-1 | CASSLAGGPETQYF | TGCGCCAGCAGCTTAGCGGGAGGGCCGGAGACCCAGTACTTC
few | TRBD1 | TRBJ2-1 | TRBV5-4 | CASSSAGTGEYNEQFF | TGTGCCAGCAGCTCGGCCGGGACAGGGGAATACAATGAGCAGTTCTTC
- | - | TRBJ1-2 | TRBV11-2 | CASSLSLANYGYTF | TGTGCCAGCAGCTTAAGTTTAGCTAACTATGGCTACACCTTC
- | TRBD1 | TRBJ2-1 | TRBV6-6 | CASSSRTGSYNEQFF | TGTGCCAGCAGTTCCCGGACAGGGTCCTACAATGAGCAGTTCTTC
- | TRBD2 | TRBJ2-6 | TRBV30 | CAWSVLASPGANVLTF | TGTGCCTGGAGTGTACTAGCGAGTCCTGGGGCCAACGTCCTGACTTTC